This T cell receptor beta chain was sequenced for a study of cytomegalovirus exposure and HLA in healthy donors. Study-wide points: Reports indicate that TCR beta sequences accurately predicted the HLA-A and HLA-B alleles of most subjects. Specific recognition of CMV antigens was confirmed in vitro for a few chains (all CMV-associated).

This clone was observed once. Its antigen remains unknown. PCR used 60 Vbeta primers and 13 Jbeta primers. TCRdb's table, derived via immunoSEQ multiplex PCR, lists solely in-frame clones and lacks some. Among approximately 150,000 clones, about 80% were seen once, and the ten largest hold around 1.3%. Material: PBMCs. This clonotype was obtained from a woman aged 45-60 years in good health and CMV-seronegative.

The CDR3 protein is CASSIWTSGSTDTQYF. In DNA form, the CDR3 reads TGTGCCAGTAGTATATGGACTAGCGGGAGCACAGATACGCAGTATTTT. The genes are TRBV19 and TRBJ2-3, with 11 bases identical to TRBD2. The CDR3 has 16 residues. Germline CDR1 reads LNHDA; CDR2 reads SQIVND (reference sequence). J gave up 0 bases and V 2 bases, and 1 base lay outside the gene matches.